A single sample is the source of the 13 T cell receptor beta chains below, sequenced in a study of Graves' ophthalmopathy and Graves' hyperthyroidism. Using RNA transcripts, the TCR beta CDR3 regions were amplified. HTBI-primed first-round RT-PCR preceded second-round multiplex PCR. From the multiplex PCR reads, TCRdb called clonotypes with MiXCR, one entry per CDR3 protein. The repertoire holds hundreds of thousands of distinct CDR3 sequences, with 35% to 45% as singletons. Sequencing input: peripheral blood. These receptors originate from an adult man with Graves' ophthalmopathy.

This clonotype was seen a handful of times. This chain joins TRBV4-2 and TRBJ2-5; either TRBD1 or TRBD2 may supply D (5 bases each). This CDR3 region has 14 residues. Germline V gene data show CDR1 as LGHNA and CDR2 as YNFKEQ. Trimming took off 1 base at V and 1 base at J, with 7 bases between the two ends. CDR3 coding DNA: TGTGCCAGCAGCCAAGGGGACCCCCAAGAGACCCAGTACTTC. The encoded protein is CASSQGDPQETQYF.

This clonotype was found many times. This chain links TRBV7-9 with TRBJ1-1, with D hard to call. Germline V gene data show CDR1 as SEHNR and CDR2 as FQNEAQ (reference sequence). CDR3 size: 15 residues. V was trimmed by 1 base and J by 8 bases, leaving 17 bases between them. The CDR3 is CASSLGDRITTEAFF. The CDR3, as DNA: TGTGCCAGCAGCTTAGGAGACCGGATTACCACGGAAGCTTTCTTT.

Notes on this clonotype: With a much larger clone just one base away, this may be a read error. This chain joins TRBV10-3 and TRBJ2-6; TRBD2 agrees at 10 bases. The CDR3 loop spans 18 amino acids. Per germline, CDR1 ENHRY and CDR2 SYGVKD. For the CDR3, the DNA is TGTGCCATCAGTGCTCTAGCGGGAGAGTTCTCTGGGGCCAACGTCCCGACTTTC. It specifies CAISALAGEFSGANVPTF.

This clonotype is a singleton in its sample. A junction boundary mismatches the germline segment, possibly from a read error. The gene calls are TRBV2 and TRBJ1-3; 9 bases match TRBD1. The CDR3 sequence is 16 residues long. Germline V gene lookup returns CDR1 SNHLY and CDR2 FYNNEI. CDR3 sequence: CASSYKGQGSGNTLYF. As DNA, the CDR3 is TGTGCCAGCAGCTACAAGGGACAGGGTAGTGGAAACACCTTATATTTT.

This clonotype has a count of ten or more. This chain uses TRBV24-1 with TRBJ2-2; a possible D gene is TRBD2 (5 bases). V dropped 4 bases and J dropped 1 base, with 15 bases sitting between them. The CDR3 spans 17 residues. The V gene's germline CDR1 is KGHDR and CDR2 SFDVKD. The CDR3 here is CATSDPGRGLNTGELFF. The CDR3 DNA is TGTGCCACCAGTGACCCTGGAAGAGGGTTGAACACCGGGGAGCTGTTTTTT.

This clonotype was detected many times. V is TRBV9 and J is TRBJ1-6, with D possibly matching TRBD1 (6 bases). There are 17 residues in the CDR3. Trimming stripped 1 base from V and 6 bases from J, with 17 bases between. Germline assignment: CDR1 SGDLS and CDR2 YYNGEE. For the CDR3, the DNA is TGTGCCAGCAGCGTAAGTGGATCGACAGGTATTAATTCACCCCTCCACTTT. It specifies CASSVSGSTGINSPLHF.

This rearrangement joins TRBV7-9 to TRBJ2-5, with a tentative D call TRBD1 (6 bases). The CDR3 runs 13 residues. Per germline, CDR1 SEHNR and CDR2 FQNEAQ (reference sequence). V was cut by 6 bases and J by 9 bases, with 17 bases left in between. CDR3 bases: TGTGCCAGCAGTTTGCAGGGGAGTCAGCCCCAGTACTTC. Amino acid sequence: CASSLQGSQPQYF.

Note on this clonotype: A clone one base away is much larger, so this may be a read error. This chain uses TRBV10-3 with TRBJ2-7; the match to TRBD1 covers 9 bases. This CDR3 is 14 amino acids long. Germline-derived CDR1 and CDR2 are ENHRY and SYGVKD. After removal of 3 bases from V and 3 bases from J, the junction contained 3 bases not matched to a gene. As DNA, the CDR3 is TGTGCCATCAGTGATCCGGGACAGGGCTACGAGCAGTACTTC. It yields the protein CAISDPGQGYEQYF.

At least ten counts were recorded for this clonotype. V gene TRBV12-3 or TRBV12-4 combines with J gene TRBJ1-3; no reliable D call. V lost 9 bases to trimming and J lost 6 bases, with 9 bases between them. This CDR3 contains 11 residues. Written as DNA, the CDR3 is TGTGCCAGTCGGCAAGAAAACACCATATATTTT. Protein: CASRQENTIYF.

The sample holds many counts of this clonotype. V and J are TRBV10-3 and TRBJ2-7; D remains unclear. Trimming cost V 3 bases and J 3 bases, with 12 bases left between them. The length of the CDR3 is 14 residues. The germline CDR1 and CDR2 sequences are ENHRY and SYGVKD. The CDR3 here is CAISEAGPLYEQYF. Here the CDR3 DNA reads TGTGCCATCAGTGAAGCCGGTCCCCTCTACGAGCAGTACTTC.

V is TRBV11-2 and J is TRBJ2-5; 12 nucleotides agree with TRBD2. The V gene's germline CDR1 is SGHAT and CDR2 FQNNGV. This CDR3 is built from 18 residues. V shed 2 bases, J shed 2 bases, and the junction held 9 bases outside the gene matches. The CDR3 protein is CASSLFLAGGRKQETQYF. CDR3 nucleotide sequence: TGTGCCAGCAGCTTATTCCTAGCGGGAGGGCGTAAACAAGAGACCCAGTACTTC.

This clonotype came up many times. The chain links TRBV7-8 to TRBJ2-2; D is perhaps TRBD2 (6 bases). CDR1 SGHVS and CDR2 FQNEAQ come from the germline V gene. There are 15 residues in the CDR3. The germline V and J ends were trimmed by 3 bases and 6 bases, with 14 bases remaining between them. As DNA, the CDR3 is TGTGCCAGCAGCTTTCGGCGGGGTTTGGCCGGGGAGCTGTTTTTT. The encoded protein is CASSFRRGLAGELFF.

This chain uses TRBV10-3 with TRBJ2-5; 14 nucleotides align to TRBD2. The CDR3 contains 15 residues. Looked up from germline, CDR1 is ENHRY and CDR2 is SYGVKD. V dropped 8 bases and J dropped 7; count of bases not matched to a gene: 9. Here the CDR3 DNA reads TGTGCCATCTCCGGACTAGCGGGAGGCCGAGGGACCCAGTACTTC. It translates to CAISGLAGGRGTQYF.